The clone carrying this TCR beta chain was seen only once. This entry belongs to a study of blood T cell repertoires in COVID-19. About the study: Specimens from acute and convalescent COVID-19 originated in the United States, Italy and Spain. The cDNA or gDNA used as material had been derived from T cells, B-cell-depleted T cells, or PBMCs.

Germline CDR1 reads SGHNT; CDR2 reads YYREEE (reference sequence). The CDR3 is 14 residues long. The germline V and J ends were trimmed by 0 bases and 4 bases, with 10 bases remaining between them. In the original workflow: Reference gene primer amplification gave estimated nucleated cell counts. Sequencing used immunoSEQ multiplex PCR; TCRdb keeps in-frame clones, though not all of them. V, J and clone size reflect that table, while D and trimming were determined from the DNA. Of 200,000 to 300,000 clones in the sample, 65% to 85% were seen once. This TCR was recovered from a woman older than 75 with acute or convalescent COVID-19. V and J are TRBV5-4 and TRBJ1-2, with a tentative D call TRBD1 (5 bases). The specimen was peripheral blood. The CDR3: CASSLGQNGYGYTF. The CDR3 nucleotides read TGTGCCAGCAGCTTGGGACAGAACGGCTATGGCTACACCTTC.